This T cell receptor beta chain is from a study of shared clonotypes between healthy human individuals. Assay used: immunoSEQ multiplex PCR; TCRdb lists only in-frame clones, some missing. The sample carries fewer than 3 million clones, roughly 92% recorded once. Sequences were obtained from naive CD4+ T cells from PBMCs. Subset: CD45RA+ positively selected. The clonotype comes from a man in his late teens or twenties in good health. Some clones in this sample may be carry-over from other donors' samples.

CDR3 loop: CASSPTRGQAGSSYEQYF. The CDR3 DNA reads as TGTGCCAGCAGCCCAACCAGGGGACAGGCCGGCTCCTCCTACGAGCAGTACTTC. This rearrangement joins TRBV14 to TRBJ2-7; 8 nucleotides line up with TRBD1. CDR3 length: 18 amino acids. Germline lookup yields CDR1 SGHDN and CDR2 FVKESK. With 4 bases clipped from V and 0 bases from J, the junction kept 14 bases outside the gene matches.